One sample yielded the 16 T cell receptor beta chains listed below, sequenced in a study of blood T cell repertoires in COVID-19. TCRdb's table, derived via immunoSEQ multiplex PCR, lists solely in-frame clones and lacks some. Of about 120,000 clones in the sample, 85% were seen once. The sequenced material came from peripheral blood. These receptors all come from an elderly man with active or convalescent COVID-19.

This clone appeared a few times. The J gene is TRBJ1-4, the V gene TRBV18; perhaps TRBD1 as D (5 bases). This CDR3 comprises 16 residues. From germline, CDR1 is KGHSH and CDR2 LQKENI. Trimming stripped 4 bases from V and 0 bases from J, with 12 bases between. CDR3 in DNA: TGTGCCAGCTCACAGGGGAGGAGCACAACTAATGAAAAACTGTTTTTT. It is translated as CASSQGRSTTNEKLFF.

The V call is TRBV5-1, the J call TRBJ2-7; D may be TRBD2 (7 bases). CDR3 length: 16 residues. Trimming took off 4 bases at V and 5 bases at J, with 22 bases between the two ends. Germline V gene sequence: CDR1 SGHRS, CDR2 YFSETQ. The CDR3 protein is CASSGGPAGRVNEQYF. CDR3 DNA: TGCGCCAGCAGCGGGGGGCCGGCAGGGAGGGTCAACGAGCAGTACTTC.

The rearrangement joins TRBV11-2 to TRBJ2-4, with 9 nucleotides matching TRBD1. V dropped 1 base and J dropped 7; count of bases not matched to a gene: 11. Germline lookup yields CDR1 SGHAT and CDR2 FQNNGV. The CDR3 is made up of 17 amino acids. In DNA, the CDR3 is TGTGCCAGCAGCTTAGGAGGGACAGGGCCCTCGGGGAACATTCAGTACTTC. Amino acid sequence: CASSLGGTGPSGNIQYF.

The J gene is TRBJ1-5, the V gene TRBV24-1, with D perhaps TRBD1 (5 bases). The germline gives CDR1 KGHDR, CDR2 SFDVKD. Trimming cost V 4 bases and J 0 bases, with 12 bases left between them. CDR3 length: 16 amino acids. This chain's CDR3 is CATSDQGGSSNQPQHF. Written as DNA, the CDR3 is TGTGCCACCAGTGACCAGGGAGGGTCTAGCAATCAGCCCCAGCATTTT.

This chain uses TRBV9 with TRBJ2-3; TRBD2 matches 10 bases. The trim removed 7 bases at V and 6 bases at J, leaving 11 bases unmatched. The V gene's germline CDR1 is SGDLS and CDR2 YYNGEE. The CDR3 covers 15 residues. The CDR3 sequence: CASGGSGRGLDTQYF. The DNA of the CDR3 is TGTGCCAGCGGAGGAAGCGGGAGGGGTCTGGATACGCAGTATTTT.

The V gene is TRBV16, the J gene TRBJ1-4, with D perhaps matching TRBD1 (5 bases). Per germline, CDR1 KGHSY and CDR2 FQNENV. The CDR3 totals 14 residues. Trimming shortened V by 0 bases and J by 8 bases, and 10 bases separated the two germline ends. The CDR3 sequence is CASSQSRVGEKLFF. The CDR3 nucleotides read TGTGCCAGCAGCCAATCCAGGGTGGGAGAAAAACTGTTTTTT.

V is TRBV2 and J is TRBJ1-2, with D perhaps TRBD1 (6 bases). The germline V gene has CDR1 SNHLY and CDR2 FYNNEI. The V end was cut by 11 bases, the J end by 4 bases, with 14 bases between. This CDR3 contains 12 residues. The CDR3, as DNA: TGTGCCTCTACCCGGGACACCTATGGCTACACCTTC. Amino acid sequence: CASTRDTYGYTF.

V gene TRBV24-1 combines with J gene TRBJ2-5; 8 nucleotides align to TRBD2. Trimming removed 2 bases from V and 0 bases from J; junction bases left unmatched: 7. The germline V gene encodes CDR1 KGHDR and CDR2 SFDVKD. The CDR3 has 17 residues. The CDR3 sequence is CATSDSRSGAYQETQYF. The DNA of the CDR3 is TGTGCCACCAGTGATTCTCGTAGCGGGGCGTACCAAGAGACCCAGTACTTC.

The chain recombines TRBV7-9 with TRBJ1-5; the match to TRBD1 covers 9 bases. The CDR3 is 16 residues long. Germline-derived CDR1 and CDR2 are SEHNR and FQNEAQ (reference sequence). With V trimmed by 5 bases and J by 1 base, 6 bases remained unmatched. The CDR3 nucleotides read TGTGCCAGCAGCCATCGGGACAGGGTGAGCAATCAGCCCCAGCATTTT. This gives the protein CASSHRDRVSNQPQHF.

As concerns this clone: Other DNA sequences in the same sample also yield this CDR3. The chain couples TRBV18 to TRBJ2-7; TRBD1 matches at 9 bases. This CDR3 spans 15 amino acids. Germline CDR1 KGHSH, CDR2 LQKENI. After removal of 3 bases from V and 0 bases from J, the junction contained 3 bases not matched to a gene. The CDR3 DNA reads as TGTGCCAGCTCACCGCAACAGGGGGCCTCCTACGAGCAGTACTTC. Translation gives CASSPQQGASYEQYF.

The rearrangement uses TRBV28 and TRBJ1-2; 7 bases line up with TRBD1. This CDR3 is built from 15 residues. In germline, CDR1 is MDHEN, CDR2 SYDVKM. V lost 5 bases, J lost 6 bases, and 12 bases stayed unmatched. Here the CDR3 reads CASSTPGTAKNGYTF. In DNA, the CDR3 is TGTGCCAGCAGTACCCCCGGGACAGCTAAAAATGGCTACACCTTC.

The rearrangement uses TRBV5-1 and TRBJ2-7, with 9 nucleotides matching TRBD1. In germline, CDR1 is SGHRS, CDR2 YFSETQ. The CDR3 runs 16 residues. V lost 0 bases, J lost 7 bases, and 11 bases stayed unmatched. DNA of the CDR3: TGCGCCAGCAGCTTGGGCCCCGGGACAGGGTCGGAGGAGCAGTACTTC. Translation gives CASSLGPGTGSEEQYF.

This rearrangement joins TRBV18 to TRBJ2-7; no clear D. This CDR3 spans 13 amino acids. V was trimmed by 3 bases and J by 0 bases, leaving 6 bases between them. Germline V lookup: CDR1 KGHSH, CDR2 LQKENI. The CDR3 sequence is CASSPPSSYEQYF. The CDR3, as DNA: TGTGCCAGCTCACCCCCGAGCTCCTACGAGCAGTACTTC.

The chain carries TRBV4-3 and TRBJ1-1; D gene unclear. Germline values: CDR1 LGHNA, CDR2 YSLEER. CDR3 size: 16 residues. Trimming removed 0 bases at V and 1 base at J, with 12 bases between. The CDR3 coding sequence is TGCGCCAGCAGCCAAGATCTGACACGGCGGAACACTGAAGCTTTCTTT. This gives the protein CASSQDLTRRNTEAFF.

The J gene is TRBJ2-3, the V gene TRBV3-1 (or the pseudogene TRBV3-2); 11 bases are a match to TRBD2. CDR1 is LGHDT and CDR2 is YNNKEL in the germline V gene (reference sequence). The ends lost 2 bases at V and 0 bases at J; junction bases unmatched: 7. This CDR3 has 18 amino acids. The CDR3 sequence: CASSQRGTSGPSTDTQYF. The DNA of the CDR3 is TGTGCCAGCAGCCAACGCGGGACTAGCGGACCTAGCACAGATACGCAGTATTTT.

The genes are TRBV6-5 and TRBJ2-7, with D possibly being TRBD1 (6 bases). CDR1 MNHEY and CDR2 SVGAGI come from the germline V gene. The length of the CDR3 is 14 residues. V dropped 7 bases and J dropped 4 bases, with 17 bases sitting between them. The CDR3 sequence is CASKGDVWMYEQYF. DNA of the CDR3: TGTGCCAGCAAGGGGGACGTCTGGATGTACGAGCAGTACTTC.